This TCR beta chain was profiled in a study of T cells in Graves' hyperthyroidism and ophthalmopathy. Reasons for excluding patients were uncontrolled infection, other autoimmune disease, pregnancy or lactation. Study results and limitations: It was a median around 6 months before onset that the model predicted ophthalmopathy. Blood also showed most of the thyroid clonotypes that were expanded above 0.001.

Researchers took RNA transcripts and amplified the TCR beta CDR3 regions from them. The study used the HTBI primer set for a first-round RT-PCR of the TCR CDR3. Each CDR3 protein is one row after TCRdb ran MiXCR on the multiplex PCR reads. The table lists roughly 380,000 distinct CDR3 sequences, about 20% of them singletons. This clonotype was observed a few times. The antigen remains undetermined. One end of the junction fails to match germline, which may point to a read error. Germline V gene sequence: CDR1 LGHNT, CDR2 FRNRAP. This CDR3 contains 8 residues. The sequence came from a woman aged 18-35 years with Graves' hyperthyroidism. The J gene is TRBJ2-7, the V gene TRBV12-5; no clear D gene. The sequencing input was blood. The CDR3 coding sequence is TGTGCTAGTGGTTTGGCCCCTTTC. Translating gives CASGLAPF.